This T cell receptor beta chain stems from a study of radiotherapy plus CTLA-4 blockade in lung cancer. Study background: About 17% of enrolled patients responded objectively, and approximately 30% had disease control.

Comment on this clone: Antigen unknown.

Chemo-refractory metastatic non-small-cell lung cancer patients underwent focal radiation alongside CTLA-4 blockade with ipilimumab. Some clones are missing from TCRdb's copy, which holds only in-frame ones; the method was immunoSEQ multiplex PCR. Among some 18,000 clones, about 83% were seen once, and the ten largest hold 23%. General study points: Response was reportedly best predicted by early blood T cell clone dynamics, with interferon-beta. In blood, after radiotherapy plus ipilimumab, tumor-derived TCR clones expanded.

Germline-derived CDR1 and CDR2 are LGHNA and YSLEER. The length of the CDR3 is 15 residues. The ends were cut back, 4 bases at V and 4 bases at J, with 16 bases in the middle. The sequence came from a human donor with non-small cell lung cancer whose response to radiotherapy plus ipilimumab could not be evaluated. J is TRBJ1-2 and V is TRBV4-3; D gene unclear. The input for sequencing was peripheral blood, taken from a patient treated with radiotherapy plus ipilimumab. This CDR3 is CASSPTVQAGYGYTF. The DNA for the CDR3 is TGCGCCAGCAGCCCTACTGTCCAGGCAGGCTATGGCTACACCTTC.